This T cell receptor (beta chain) appears in the sequencing data of a study of OX40 agonist ivuxolimab in advanced cancers. This clone was seen once. The CDR3 sequence is 13 residues long. Germline V gene sequence: CDR1 MNHEY, CDR2 SVGAGI. Trimming removed 6 bases from V and 0 bases from J, with 6 bases in between. Clones were read by immunoSEQ multiplex PCR, and TCRdb kept only the in-frame ones, dropping some. The top ten clones hold roughly 0.79% of a sample with some 76,000 clones, about 89% of them seen once. The source material was CD4+ or CD8+ T cells sorted from blood, sampled in a trial of the OX40 agonist ivuxolimab. V gene TRBV6-5 combines with J gene TRBJ1-5; D is undetermined. The sequence derives from an adult with an advanced solid tumor such as melanoma, head and neck, liver or kidney cancer. CDR3 amino acids: CASSFYSNQPQHF. DNA of the CDR3: TGTGCCAGCAGCTTTTATAGCAATCAGCCCCAGCATTTT.